What follows is one T cell receptor (beta chain) and its context. Its matching antigen is unknown. Systemic immunosuppression or a history of autoimmune disease excluded patients. These data originate in a study of OX40 agonist ivuxolimab in advanced cancers. Study overall: Hepatocellular carcinoma, melanoma, renal cell or head and neck cancer affected the dose-escalation patients.

Study results and limitations: CD8+ T cells showed, on average, more clonal expansion than CD4+ cells. Some nonresponders likewise displayed low normalized T-cell clonal expansion.

Method: immunoSEQ multiplex PCR; TCRdb's copy keeps in-frame clones and lacks some. The sample includes approximately 99,000 clones, about 96% of them seen just once. From germline, CDR1 is SGHNT and CDR2 YENEEA. There are 13 residues in the CDR3. V lost 3 bases and J 7 bases, leaving 7 bases between the germline ends. The sequence was obtained from an adult with an advanced solid tumor such as melanoma, head and neck, liver or kidney cancer. This chain uses TRBV11-3 with TRBJ1-6, with D tentatively TRBD1 (5 bases). The specimen was CD4+ or CD8+ T cells sorted from blood, collected in a trial of the OX40 agonist ivuxolimab. CDR3 in DNA: TGTGCCAGCAGCTTCGGGGGAAATTCACCCCTCCACTTT. Translated, it gives CASSFGGNSPLHF.